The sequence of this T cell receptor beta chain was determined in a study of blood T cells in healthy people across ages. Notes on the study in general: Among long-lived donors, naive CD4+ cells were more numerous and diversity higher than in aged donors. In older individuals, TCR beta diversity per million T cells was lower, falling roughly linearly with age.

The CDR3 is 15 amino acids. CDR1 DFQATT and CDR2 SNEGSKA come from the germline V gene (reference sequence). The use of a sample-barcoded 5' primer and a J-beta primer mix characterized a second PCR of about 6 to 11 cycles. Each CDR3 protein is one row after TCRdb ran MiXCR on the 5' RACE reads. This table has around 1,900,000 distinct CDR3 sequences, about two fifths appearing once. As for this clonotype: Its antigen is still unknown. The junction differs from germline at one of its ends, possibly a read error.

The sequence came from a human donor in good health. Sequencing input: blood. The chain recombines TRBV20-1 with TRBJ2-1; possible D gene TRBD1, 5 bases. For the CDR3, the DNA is TGCAGTGCTAGAGTCTATCAGGGATCATGGAATGAGCTGTTCTTC. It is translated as CSARVYQGSWNELFF.